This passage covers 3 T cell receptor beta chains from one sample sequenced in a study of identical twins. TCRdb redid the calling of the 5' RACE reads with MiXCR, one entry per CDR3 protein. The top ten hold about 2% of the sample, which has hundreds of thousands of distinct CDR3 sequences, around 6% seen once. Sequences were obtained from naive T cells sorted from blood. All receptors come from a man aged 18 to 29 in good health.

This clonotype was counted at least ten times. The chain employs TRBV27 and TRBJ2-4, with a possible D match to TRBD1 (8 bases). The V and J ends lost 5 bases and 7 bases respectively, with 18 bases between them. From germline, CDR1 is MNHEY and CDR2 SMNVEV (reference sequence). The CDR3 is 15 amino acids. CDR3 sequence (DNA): TGTGCCAGCAGTCCGTCCGGGGGGACAGGCAACATTCAGTACTTC. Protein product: CASSPSGGTGNIQYF.

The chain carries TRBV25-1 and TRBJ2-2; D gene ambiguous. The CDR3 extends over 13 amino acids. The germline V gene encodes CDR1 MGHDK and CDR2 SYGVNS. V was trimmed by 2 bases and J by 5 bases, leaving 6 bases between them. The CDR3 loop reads CASSELRTGELFF. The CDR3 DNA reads TGTGCCAGCAGTGAACTGCGAACCGGGGAGCTGTTTTTT.

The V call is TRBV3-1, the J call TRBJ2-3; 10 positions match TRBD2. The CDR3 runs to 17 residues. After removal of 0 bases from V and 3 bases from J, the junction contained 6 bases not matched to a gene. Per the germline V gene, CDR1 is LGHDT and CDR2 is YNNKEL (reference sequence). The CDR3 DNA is TGTGCCAGCAGCCAAGAAAGGGCTAGCGGGAGAACAGATACGCAGTATTTT. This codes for CASSQERASGRTDTQYF.